The 6 T cell receptor beta chains listed next were all sequenced from one sample in a study of cytomegalovirus exposure and HLA in healthy donors. PCR used 60 Vbeta primers and 13 Jbeta primers. Profiled with immunoSEQ multiplex PCR; TCRdb holds only in-frame clones, not every one. The repertoire holds 210,000 or so clones, with around four fifths as singletons. Source material: PBMCs. These receptors were obtained from a boy aged 2-9 years in good health and CMV-seronegative.

The chain recombines TRBV6-1 with TRBJ2-7, with 7 bases lining up with TRBD1. Germline-derived CDR1 and CDR2 are MNHNS and SASEGT. This CDR3 is 14 amino acids long. The V segment lost 6 bases and the J segment 0 bases; nucleotides outside the gene matches: 5. Written as DNA, the CDR3 is TGTGCCAGCAGGAAGGGACAGAACTCCTACGAGCAGTACTTC. The encoded protein is CASRKGQNSYEQYF.

This rearrangement joins TRBV13 to TRBJ1-1; D is perhaps TRBD1 (5 bases). V lost 0 bases, J lost 2 bases, and 7 bases lay in between. The CDR3 extends over 14 amino acids. Looked up from germline, CDR1 is PRHDT and CDR2 is FYEKMQ (reference sequence). The CDR3 bases are TGTGCCAGCAGCTTAGGCAGGGTTAACACTGAAGCTTTCTTT. This gives the protein CASSLGRVNTEAFF.

This clone turned up a few times. This chain joins TRBV6-1 and TRBJ2-7; D is ambiguous. CDR3 length: 13 residues. The germline CDR1 and CDR2 sequences are MNHNS and SASEGT. The ends were cut back, 0 bases at V and 1 base at J, with 4 bases in the middle. The CDR3 DNA is TGTGCCAGCAGTGAAGCAGCTTCCTACGAGCAGTACTTC. Translated: CASSEAASYEQYF.

The V and J genes are TRBV5-4 and TRBJ1-5; tentatively, D is TRBD1 (5 bases). Germline V gives CDR1 SGHNT, CDR2 YYREEE (reference sequence). The V and J ends lost 0 bases and 9 bases respectively, with 10 bases between them. The CDR3 runs to 13 residues. The CDR3 DNA sequence: TGTGCCAGCAGCTTGGGCAGGGAAGCGCCCCAGCATTTT. Its translation is CASSLGREAPQHF. The full variable domain, its missing parts supplied by reference TRBV5-4 and TRBJ1-5, is ETGVTQSPTHLIKTRGQQVTLRCSSQSGHNTVSWYQQALGQGPQFIFQYYREEENGRGNFPPRFSGLQFPNYSSELNVNALELDDSALYLCASSLGREAPQHFGDGTRLSIL.

The chain combines TRBV25-1 with TRBJ1-4; D perhaps matches TRBD1 (6 bases). The ends were cut back, 1 base at V and 8 bases at J, with 17 bases in the middle. The CDR3 loop spans 16 amino acids. Germline V gives CDR1 MGHDK, CDR2 SYGVNS. The CDR3 loop is CASSESGQPIWEKLFF. The CDR3 nucleotides read TGTGCCAGCAGTGAATCCGGACAGCCGATCTGGGAAAAACTGTTTTTT.

This chain connects TRBV2 to TRBJ2-1, with unresolved D. V was shortened by 3 bases and J by 0 bases, with 9 bases between the two germline ends. This CDR3 spans 15 amino acids. Germline V gene data show CDR1 as SNHLY and CDR2 as FYNNEI. The CDR3 DNA reads as TGTGCCAGCAGTGACCTATTGAGCTCCTACAATGAGCAGTTCTTC. Its translation: CASSDLLSSYNEQFF.